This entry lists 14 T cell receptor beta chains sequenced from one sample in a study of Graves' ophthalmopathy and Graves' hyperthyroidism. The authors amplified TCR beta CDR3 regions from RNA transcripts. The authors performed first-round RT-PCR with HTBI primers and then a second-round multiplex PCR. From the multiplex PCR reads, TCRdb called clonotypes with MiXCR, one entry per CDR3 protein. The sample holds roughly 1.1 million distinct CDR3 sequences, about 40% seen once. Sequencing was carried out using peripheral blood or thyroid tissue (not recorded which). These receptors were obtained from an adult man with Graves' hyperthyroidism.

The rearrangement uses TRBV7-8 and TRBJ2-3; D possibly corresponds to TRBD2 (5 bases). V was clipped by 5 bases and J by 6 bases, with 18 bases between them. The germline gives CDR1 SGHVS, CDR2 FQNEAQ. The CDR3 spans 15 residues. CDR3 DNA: TGTGCCAGCAGCCACCAGCGGCAGATCACGGATACGCAGTATTTT. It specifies CASSHQRQITDTQYF.

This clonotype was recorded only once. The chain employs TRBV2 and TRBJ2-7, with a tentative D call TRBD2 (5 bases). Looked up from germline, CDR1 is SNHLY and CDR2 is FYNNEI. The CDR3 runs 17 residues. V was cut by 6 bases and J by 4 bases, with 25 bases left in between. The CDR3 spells CASSPSPRAASPYEQYF. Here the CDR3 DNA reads TGTGCCAGCAGCCCCTCCCCTAGAGCGGCCAGTCCTTACGAGCAGTACTTC. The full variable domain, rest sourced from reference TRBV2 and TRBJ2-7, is EPEVTQTPSHQVTQMGQEVILRCVPISNHLYFYWYRQILGQKVEFLVSFYNNEISEKSEIFDDQFSVERPDGSNFTLKIRSTKLEDSAMYFCASSPSPRAASPYEQYFGPGTRLTVT.

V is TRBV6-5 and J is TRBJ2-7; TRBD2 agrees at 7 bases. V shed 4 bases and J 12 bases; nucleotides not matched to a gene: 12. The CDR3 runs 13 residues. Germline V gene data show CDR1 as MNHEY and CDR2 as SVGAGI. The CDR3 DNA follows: TGTGCCAGCAGTTTAGCTGGCGGGAGTCGTCCGTACTTC. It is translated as CASSLAGGSRPYF.

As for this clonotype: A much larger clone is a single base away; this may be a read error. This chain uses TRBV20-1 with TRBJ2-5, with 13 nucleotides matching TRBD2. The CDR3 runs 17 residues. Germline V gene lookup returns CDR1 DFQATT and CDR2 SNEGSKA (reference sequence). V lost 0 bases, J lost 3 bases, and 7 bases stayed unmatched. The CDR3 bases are TGCAGTGCTAGAGATAATCTCGGGACTAGCGGGAAAGAGACCCAGTACTTC. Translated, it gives CSARDNLGTSGKETQYF.

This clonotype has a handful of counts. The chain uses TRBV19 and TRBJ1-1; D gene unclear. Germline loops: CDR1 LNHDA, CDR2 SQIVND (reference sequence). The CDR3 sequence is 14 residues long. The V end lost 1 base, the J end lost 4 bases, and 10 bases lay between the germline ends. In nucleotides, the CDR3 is TGTGCCAGTAGTATAGGGTTTTCGACCACTGAAGCTTTCTTT. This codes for CASSIGFSTTEAFF.

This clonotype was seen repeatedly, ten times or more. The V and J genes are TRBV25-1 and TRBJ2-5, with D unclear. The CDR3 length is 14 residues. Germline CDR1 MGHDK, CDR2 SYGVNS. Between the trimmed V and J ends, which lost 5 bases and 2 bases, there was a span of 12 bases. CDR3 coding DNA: TGTGCCAGCAGTCCCCCGGTCGGACAAGAGACCCAGTACTTC. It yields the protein CASSPPVGQETQYF.

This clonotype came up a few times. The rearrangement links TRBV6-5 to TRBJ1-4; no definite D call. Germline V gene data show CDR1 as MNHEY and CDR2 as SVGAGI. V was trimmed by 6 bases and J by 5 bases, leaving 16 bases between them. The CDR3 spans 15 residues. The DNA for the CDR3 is TGTGCCAGCAGCCCAACCTTGTCGGGCAATGAAAAACTGTTTTTT. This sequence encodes CASSPTLSGNEKLFF.

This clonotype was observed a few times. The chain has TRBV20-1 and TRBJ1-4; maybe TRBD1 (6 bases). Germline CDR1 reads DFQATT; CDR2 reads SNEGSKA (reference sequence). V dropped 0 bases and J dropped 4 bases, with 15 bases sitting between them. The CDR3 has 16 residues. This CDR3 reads CSAREGSLGHNEKLFF. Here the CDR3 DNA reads TGCAGTGCTAGAGAAGGGTCTCTGGGACATAATGAAAAACTGTTTTTT.

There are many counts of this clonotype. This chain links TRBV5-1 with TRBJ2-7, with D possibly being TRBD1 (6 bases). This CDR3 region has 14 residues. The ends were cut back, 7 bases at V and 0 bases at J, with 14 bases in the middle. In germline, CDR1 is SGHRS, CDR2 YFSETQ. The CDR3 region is CASSLRDNSYEQYF. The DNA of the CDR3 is TGCGCCAGCTCCCTCCGGGACAACTCCTACGAGCAGTACTTC.

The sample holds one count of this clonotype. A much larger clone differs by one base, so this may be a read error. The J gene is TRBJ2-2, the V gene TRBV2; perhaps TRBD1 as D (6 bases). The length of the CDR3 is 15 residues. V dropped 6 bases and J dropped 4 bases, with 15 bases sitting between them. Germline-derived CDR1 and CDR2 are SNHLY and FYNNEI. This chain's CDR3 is CASRRDTRATGELFF. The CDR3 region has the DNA TGTGCCAGCAGACGGGACACACGGGCCACCGGGGAGCTGTTTTTT.

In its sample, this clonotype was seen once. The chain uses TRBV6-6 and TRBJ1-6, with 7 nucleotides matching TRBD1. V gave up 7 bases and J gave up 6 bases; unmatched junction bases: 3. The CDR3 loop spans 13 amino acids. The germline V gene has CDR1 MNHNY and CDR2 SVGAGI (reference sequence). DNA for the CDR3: TGTGCCAGCACCAGGGACAGTAATTCACCCCTCCACTTT. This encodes CASTRDSNSPLHF.

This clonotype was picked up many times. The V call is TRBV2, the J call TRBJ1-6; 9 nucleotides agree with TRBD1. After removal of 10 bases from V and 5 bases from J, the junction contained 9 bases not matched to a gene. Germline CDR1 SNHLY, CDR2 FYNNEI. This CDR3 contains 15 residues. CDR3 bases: TGTGCCACGCAGAGGGACAGGGAAAATAATTCACCCCTCCACTTT. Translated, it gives CATQRDRENNSPLHF.

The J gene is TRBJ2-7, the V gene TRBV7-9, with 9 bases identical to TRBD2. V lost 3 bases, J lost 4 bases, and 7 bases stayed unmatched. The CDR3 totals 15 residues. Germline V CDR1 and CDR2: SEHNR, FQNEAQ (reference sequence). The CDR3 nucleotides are TGTGCCAGCAGCTTCGACATTAGCGGGAGATACGAGCAGTACTTC. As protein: CASSFDISGRYEQYF.

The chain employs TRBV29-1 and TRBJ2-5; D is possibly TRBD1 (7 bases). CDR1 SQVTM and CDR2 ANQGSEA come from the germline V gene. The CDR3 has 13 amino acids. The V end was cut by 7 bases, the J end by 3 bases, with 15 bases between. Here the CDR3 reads CSASRGAEETQYF. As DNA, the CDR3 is TGCAGCGCGTCCAGGGGGGCGGAAGAGACCCAGTACTTC.